This T cell receptor beta chain was obtained from a study of radiotherapy plus CTLA-4 blockade in lung cancer (dated by TCRdb to between 2017 and 2018). Looking at the study overall: Objective responses occurred in around 19% of enrolled patients, and about 30% achieved disease control. Points the paper makes about the study in general: The strongest predictors of response, as reported, were early dynamic changes in blood T cell clones along with a rise in serum interferon-beta after radiation. After treatment with radiotherapy and ipilimumab, TCR clones that came from tumors expanded in the peripheral blood.

The study tested focal radiation therapy combined with CTLA-4 blockade (ipilimumab) in patients with chemo-refractory metastatic non-small-cell lung cancer. On this clone itself: The clone's antigen remains unknown. Within one base of it there is no much larger clone, and no base qualities were kept.

The method was the immunoSEQ multiplex PCR assay. The table was pulled from immuneACCESS by TCRdb, which kept in-frame rearrangements only. Such tables lose some clones; where checked, under half of the loss comes from unresolved V genes, and the rest has no known cause. The table for this sample lists about 110,000 clones; about 80% of them were counted only once. Jointly, the top ten make up about 3.3% of the sample. V is shortened by 5 bases, J by 14 bases, and the region joining them spans 13 bases. Sequences MNHEY (CDR1) and SVGAGI (CDR2) are obtained from the germline V gene. Taken from cysteine to phenylalanine, the CDR3 has 12 residues. The retained sequence is limited to the CDR3, 36 bases, with the frame set at the first base.

The rearrangement joined TRBV6-5 to TRBJ1-6; the D gene lacks a confident call. This receptor was taken from a human donor with non-small cell lung cancer that progressed on radiotherapy plus ipilimumab. Some clones in this sample may be carry-over from other donors' samples. Sequenced material: peripheral blood, taken from a patient treated with radiotherapy plus ipilimumab. CDR3 protein: CASSEVRVTLHF. The DNA sequence follows: TGTGCCAGCAGTGAAGTGCGGGTCACCCTCCACTTT.